This T cell receptor beta chain came from a study of CD8 T cells in Susac syndrome. cDNA came from approximately 0.5 to 1 ug RNA primed by random hexamers. TCRdb reanalysed the immunoSEQ multiplex PCR reads using MiXCR and keeps one entry per CDR3 protein. The repertoire has roughly 200,000 distinct CDR3 sequences, 85% to 95% of them found once; the top ten carry approximately 0.081%. TCR beta sequences were obtained from blood CD8+ and CD4+ T cells. This CDR3 is built from 14 residues. Germline CDR1 is SGHDT and CDR2 is YYEEEE. V lost 3 bases and J lost 3, with 12 bases in between. The clonotype originates from a human donor with multiple sclerosis. This rearrangement joins TRBV5-6 to TRBJ1-2; D is perhaps TRBD1 (5 bases). The sample comprised CD4+ T cells from PBMCs. Written as DNA, the CDR3 is TGTGCCAGCAGCTCCGTTGGGGCTTACTATGGCTACACCTTC. This encodes CASSSVGAYYGYTF.